This is a list of T cell receptor beta chains from one sample in a study of blood T cells in healthy people across ages. One entry per CDR3 protein, called by TCRdb with MiXCR from the 5' RACE reads. The data show around 600,000 distinct CDR3 sequences, around 48% seen once. The sequenced material came from blood. These TCRs come from a man older than 75 in good health. CDR3s include the opening cysteine and the closing phenylalanine or tryptophan. D genes are given only for firm matches. Clone sizes are given selectively: once, few, many, or a class where the clone is expanded.

>TRBV14|.|TRBJ2-1|.
TGTGCCAGCAGCCAAGGGTACCCCTATGGCCAGTTCTTC
CASSQGYPYGQFF
>TRBV6-1|.|TRBJ2-5|TRBD1
TGTGCCAGCAGTGAAAGTGGGACAGCCTCCCAAGAGACCCAGTACTTC
CASSESGTASQETQYF
>TRBV28|.|TRBJ2-3|.
TGTGCCAGCACGGTAGAGGGGAGACGCACGGATACGCAGTATTTT
CASTVEGRRTDTQYF
>TRBV20-1|few|TRBJ1-4|.
TGCGGAGGGGTTGAGAGTAATGAAAAACTGTTTTTT
CGGVESNEKLFF
>TRBV7-2|.|TRBJ1-4|.
TGTGCCAGCAGCTTAAGTAGCGGCAGTAATGAAAAACTGTTTTTT
CASSLSSGSNEKLFF
>TRBV7-2|.|TRBJ2-7|TRBD1
TGTGCCAGCAGCCGATCAGGACAGGGGAATCCCTACGAGCAGTACTTC
CASSRSGQGNPYEQYF
>TRBV6-6|.|TRBJ1-1|.
TGTGCCACACACAGGGACATGAACACTGAAGCTTTCTTT
CATHRDMNTEAFF
>TRBV7-2|few|TRBJ2-1|.
TGTGCCAGCAACCAACCACCTTACAATGAGCAGTTCTTC
CASNQPPYNEQFF
>TRBV5-1|.|TRBJ1-2|.
TGCGCCAGCTCAGCAGCCAGGGAAGGTGGCTACACCTTC
CASSAAREGGYTF
>TRBV6-2/TRBV6-3|few|TRBJ2-1|.
TGTGCCAGCAGTTTACTAGCCCTCGGCTACAATGAGCAGTTCTTC
CASSLLALGYNEQFF
>TRBV9|.|TRBJ2-3|.
TGTGCCAGCAGCGTATCCCACCGGTCCTCCACAGATACGCAGTATTTT
CASSVSHRSSTDTQYF
>TRBV4-3|.|TRBJ2-2|TRBD2
TGCGCCAGCAGCCACCAATCGGGGAGGGCCGGGGAGCTGTTTTTT
CASSHQSGRAGELFF
>TRBV7-2|.|TRBJ2-7|TRBD1
TGTGCCAGCAGCTTAGCGACGGGACAGGTCTACGAGCAGTACTTC
CASSLATGQVYEQYF
>TRBV20-1|.|TRBJ2-6|.
TGCAGTGCTAGAGTAGTCTCTGGGGCCAACGTCCTGACTTTC
CSARVVSGANVLTF
>TRBV20-1|.|TRBJ2-5|.
TGCAGTGCTAGAGTGGAACCCAGACAAGAGACCCAGTACTTC
CSARVEPRQETQYF
>TRBV7-2|.|TRBJ2-7|.
TGTGCCAGCAGCGTAGTGGGAAGGGATTACGAGCAGTACTTC
CASSVVGRDYEQYF
>TRBV14|.|TRBJ2-5|.
TGTGCCAGCAGCCAAGGTCCCCAAGAGACCCAGTACTTC
CASSQGPQETQYF
>TRBV2|.|TRBJ2-7|.
TGTGCCAGCAGTGTCAAGGGCTACGAGCAGTACTTC
CASSVKGYEQYF
>TRBV6-2/TRBV6-3|.|TRBJ2-1|.
TGTGCCAGCAGCCCCCGGTTGGGCGGAACCAATGAGCAGTTCTTC
CASSPRLGGTNEQFF
>TRBV29-1|.|TRBJ2-3|TRBD1
TGCAGCGTTGGGGGGACAGGGGTTCGCACAGATACGCAGTATTTT
CSVGGTGVRTDTQYF
>TRBV9|few|TRBJ2-1|.
TGTGCCAGCAGCGTAGTGAGGGCCTACAATGAGCAGTTCTTC
CASSVVRAYNEQFF
>TRBV20-1|few|TRBJ2-1|.
TGCAGTGCTAGACTAGTGATGGGTGAGCAGTTCTTC
CSARLVMGEQFF
>TRBV4-3|few|TRBJ2-1|.
TGCGCCAGCAGCCCCACCACGGGCAGCCTGGGCGAGCAGTTCTTC
CASSPTTGSLGEQFF
>TRBV5-1|.|TRBJ2-3|.
TGCGCCAGCAGCTTGACCCCCGGGAGCACAGATACGCAGTATTTT
CASSLTPGSTDTQYF
>TRBV21-1|.|TRBJ2-7|.
TGTGCCAGCAGCAAAGAAAGGTACGACAACGAGCAGTACTTC
CASSKERYDNEQYF
>TRBV29-1|.|TRBJ1-1|.
TGCAGCGTTGCGGGGGGAATGAACACTGAAGCTTTCTTT
CSVAGGMNTEAFF
>TRBV27|.|TRBJ2-1|TRBD1
TGTGCCAGCAGTTTATGGGGACAGGGAAACAATGAGCAGTTCTTC
CASSLWGQGNNEQFF
>TRBV20-1|.|TRBJ2-1|TRBD2
TGCAGTGCTAAGACTAGCGGGGGGACGGGGAATGAGCAGTTCTTC
CSAKTSGGTGNEQFF
>TRBV29-1|.|TRBJ1-2|TRBD1
TGCAGCGTTGTAGGTTACAGGGGGCTCCCAAACTATGGCTACACCTTC
CSVVGYRGLPNYGYTF
>TRBV6-5|many|TRBJ1-6|.
TGTGCCAGCATGAAGTTCGGTTCACCCCTCCACTTT
CASMKFGSPLHF
>TRBV4-3|few|TRBJ1-4|TRBD1
TGCGCCAGCAGCCAAGATTTGTCGGGCGGGACAGGGGGCCGTTACGAAAAACTGTTTTTT
CASSQDLSGGTGGRYEKLFF
>TRBV27|.|TRBJ2-7|.
TGTGCCAGCAGAAACACCGGGCCCCCCTACGAGCAGTACTTC
CASRNTGPPYEQYF
>TRBV9|few|TRBJ2-5|TRBD2
TGTGCCAGCAGCGTAGGGGGTCGTCGGGGGGGTGCAGAGACCCAGTACTTC
CASSVGGRRGGAETQYF
>TRBV29-1|few|TRBJ2-3|.
TGCAGCGCACAGCCTCACACAGATACGCAGTATTTT
CSAQPHTDTQYF
>TRBV7-2|.|TRBJ2-7|.
TGTGCCAGCAGCGGATCCGGGACACGGTTTTGGAACGAGCAGTACTTC
CASSGSGTRFWNEQYF
>TRBV12-3/TRBV12-4|.|TRBJ2-3|.
TGTGCCAGCAGAAGGATCGGGACCGACCGCACAGATACGCAGTATTTT
CASRRIGTDRTDTQYF
>TRBV12-3/TRBV12-4|.|TRBJ1-4|.
TGTGCCAGCACCCCTTCCAGGGAGGGAGGTGAAAAACTGTTTTTT
CASTPSREGGEKLFF